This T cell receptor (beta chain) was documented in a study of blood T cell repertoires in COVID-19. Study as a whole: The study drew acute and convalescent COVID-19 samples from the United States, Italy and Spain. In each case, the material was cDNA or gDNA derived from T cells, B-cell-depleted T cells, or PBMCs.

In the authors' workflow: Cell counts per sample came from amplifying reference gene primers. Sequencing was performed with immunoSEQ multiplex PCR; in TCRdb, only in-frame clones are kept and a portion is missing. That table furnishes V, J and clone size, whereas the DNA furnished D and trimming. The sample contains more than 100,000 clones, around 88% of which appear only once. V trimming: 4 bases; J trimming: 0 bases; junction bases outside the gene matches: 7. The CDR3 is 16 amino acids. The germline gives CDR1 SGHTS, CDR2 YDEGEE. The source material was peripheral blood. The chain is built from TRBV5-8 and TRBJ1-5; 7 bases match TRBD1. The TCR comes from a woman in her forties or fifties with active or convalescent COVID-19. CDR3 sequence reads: CASSVHRGRSNQPQHF. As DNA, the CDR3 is TGTGCCAGCAGCGTACACAGGGGCCGTAGCAATCAGCCCCAGCATTTT.